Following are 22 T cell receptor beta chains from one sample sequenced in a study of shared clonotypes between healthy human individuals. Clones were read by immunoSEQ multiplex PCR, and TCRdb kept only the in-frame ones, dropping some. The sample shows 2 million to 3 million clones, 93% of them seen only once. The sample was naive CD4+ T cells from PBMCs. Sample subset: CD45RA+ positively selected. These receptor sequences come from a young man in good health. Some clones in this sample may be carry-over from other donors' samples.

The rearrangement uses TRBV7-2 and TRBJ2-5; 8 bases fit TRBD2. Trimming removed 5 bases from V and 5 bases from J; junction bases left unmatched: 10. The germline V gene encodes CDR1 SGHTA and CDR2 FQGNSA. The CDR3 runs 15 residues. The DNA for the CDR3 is TGTGCCAGCAGCCGTACTAGCGGTGGGGGGGAGACCCAGTACTTC. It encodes CASSRTSGGGETQYF.

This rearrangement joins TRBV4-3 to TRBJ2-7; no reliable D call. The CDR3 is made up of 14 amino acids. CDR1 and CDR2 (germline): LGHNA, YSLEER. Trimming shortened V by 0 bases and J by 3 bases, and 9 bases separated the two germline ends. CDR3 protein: CASSQDSRFYEQYF. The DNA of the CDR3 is TGCGCCAGCAGCCAAGATTCCAGGTTCTACGAGCAGTACTTC.

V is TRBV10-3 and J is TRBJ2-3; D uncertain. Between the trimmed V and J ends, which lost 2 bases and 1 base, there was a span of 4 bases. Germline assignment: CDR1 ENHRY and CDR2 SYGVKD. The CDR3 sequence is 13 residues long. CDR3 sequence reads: CAISEAGTDTQYF. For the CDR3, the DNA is TGTGCCATCAGTGAGGCCGGCACAGATACGCAGTATTTT.

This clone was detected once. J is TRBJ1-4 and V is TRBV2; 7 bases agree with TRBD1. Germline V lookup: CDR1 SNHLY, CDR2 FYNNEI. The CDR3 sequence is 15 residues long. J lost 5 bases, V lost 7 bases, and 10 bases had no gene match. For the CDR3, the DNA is TGTGCCAGCAACAAACGGGACAGCCAAAATGAAAAACTGTTTTTT. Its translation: CASNKRDSQNEKLFF.

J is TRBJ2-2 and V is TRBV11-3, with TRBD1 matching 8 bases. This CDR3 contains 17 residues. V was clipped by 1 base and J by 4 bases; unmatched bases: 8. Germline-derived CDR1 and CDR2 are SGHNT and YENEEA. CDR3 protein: CASSLGVTGASTGELFF. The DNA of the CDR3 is TGTGCCAGCAGCTTAGGCGTGACAGGGGCTTCCACCGGGGAGCTGTTTTTT.

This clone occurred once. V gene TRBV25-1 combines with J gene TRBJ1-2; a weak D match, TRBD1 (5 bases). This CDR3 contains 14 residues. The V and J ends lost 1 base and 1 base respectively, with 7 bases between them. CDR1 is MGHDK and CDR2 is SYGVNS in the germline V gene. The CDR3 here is CASSEWGVNYGYTF. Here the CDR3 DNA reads TGTGCCAGCAGTGAATGGGGGGTTAACTATGGCTACACCTTC.

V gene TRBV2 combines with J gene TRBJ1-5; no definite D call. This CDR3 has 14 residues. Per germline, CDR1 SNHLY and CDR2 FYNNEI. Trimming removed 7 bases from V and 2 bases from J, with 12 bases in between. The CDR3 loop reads CASTNTGRNQPQHF. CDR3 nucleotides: TGTGCCAGCACCAACACCGGTCGCAATCAGCCCCAGCATTTT.

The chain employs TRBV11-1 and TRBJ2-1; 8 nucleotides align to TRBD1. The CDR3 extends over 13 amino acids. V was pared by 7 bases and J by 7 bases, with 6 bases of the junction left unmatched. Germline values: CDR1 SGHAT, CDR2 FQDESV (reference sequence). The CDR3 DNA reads TGTGCCAGCACCCGCCAGGGGGCGAATGAGCAGTTCTTC. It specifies CASTRQGANEQFF.

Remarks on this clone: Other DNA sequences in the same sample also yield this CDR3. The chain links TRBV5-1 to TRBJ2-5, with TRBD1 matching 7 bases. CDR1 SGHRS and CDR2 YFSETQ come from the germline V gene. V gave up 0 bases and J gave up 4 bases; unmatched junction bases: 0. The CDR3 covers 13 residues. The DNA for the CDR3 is TGCGCCAGCAGCTTGGCAGGGGGAGAGACCCAGTACTTC. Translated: CASSLAGGETQYF.

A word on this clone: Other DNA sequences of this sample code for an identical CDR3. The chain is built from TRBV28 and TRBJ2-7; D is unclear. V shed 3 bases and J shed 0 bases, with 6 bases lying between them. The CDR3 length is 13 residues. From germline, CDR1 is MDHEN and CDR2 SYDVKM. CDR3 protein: CASSFRISYEQYF. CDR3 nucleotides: TGTGCCAGCAGTTTCCGGATCTCCTACGAGCAGTACTTC. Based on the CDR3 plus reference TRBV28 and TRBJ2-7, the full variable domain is DVKVTQSSRYLVKRTGEKVFLECVQDMDHENMFWYRQDPGLGLRLIYFSYDVKMKEKGDIPEGYSVSREKKERFSLILESASTNQTSMYLCASSFRISYEQYFGPGTRLTVT.

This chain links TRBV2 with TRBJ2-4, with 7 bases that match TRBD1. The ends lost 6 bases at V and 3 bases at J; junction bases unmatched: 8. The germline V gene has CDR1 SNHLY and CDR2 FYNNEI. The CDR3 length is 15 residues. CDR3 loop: CASRREGAVKNIQYF. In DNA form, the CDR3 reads TGTGCCAGCAGGCGCGAGGGGGCTGTCAAAAACATTCAGTACTTC. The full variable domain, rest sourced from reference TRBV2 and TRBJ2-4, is EPEVTQTPSHQVTQMGQEVILRCVPISNHLYFYWYRQILGQKVEFLVSFYNNEISEKSEIFDDQFSVERPDGSNFTLKIRSTKLEDSAMYFCASRREGAVKNIQYFGAGTRLSVL.

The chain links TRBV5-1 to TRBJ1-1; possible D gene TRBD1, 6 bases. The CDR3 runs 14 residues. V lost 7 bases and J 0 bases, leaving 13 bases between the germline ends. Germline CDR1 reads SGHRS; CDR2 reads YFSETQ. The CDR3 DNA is TGCGCCAGCCACACAGGGCTCCTGAACACTGAAGCTTTCTTT. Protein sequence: CASHTGLLNTEAFF.

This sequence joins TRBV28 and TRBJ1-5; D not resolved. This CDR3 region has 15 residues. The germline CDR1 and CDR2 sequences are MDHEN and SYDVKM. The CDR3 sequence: CAAASRARYNQPQHF. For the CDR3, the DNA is TGTGCGGCCGCCTCCCGGGCACGGTACAATCAGCCCCAGCATTTT.

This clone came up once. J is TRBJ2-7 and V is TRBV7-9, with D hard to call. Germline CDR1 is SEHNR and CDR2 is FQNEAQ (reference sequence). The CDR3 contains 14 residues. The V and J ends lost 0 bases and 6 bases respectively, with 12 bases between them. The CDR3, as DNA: TGTGCCAGCAGCTTAGCCCGGCTGGGCAGCGAGCAGTACTTC. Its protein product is CASSLARLGSEQYF.

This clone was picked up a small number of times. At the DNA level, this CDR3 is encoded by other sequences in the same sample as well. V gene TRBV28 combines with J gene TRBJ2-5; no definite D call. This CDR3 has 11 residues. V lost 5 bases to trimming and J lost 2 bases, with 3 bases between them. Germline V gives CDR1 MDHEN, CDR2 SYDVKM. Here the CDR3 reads CASSAQETQYF. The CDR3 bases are TGTGCCAGCAGTGCACAAGAGACCCAGTACTTC.

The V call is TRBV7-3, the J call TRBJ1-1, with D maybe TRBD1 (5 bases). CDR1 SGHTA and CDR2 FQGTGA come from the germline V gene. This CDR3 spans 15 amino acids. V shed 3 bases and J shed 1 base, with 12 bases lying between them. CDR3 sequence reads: CASSLGGATNTEAFF. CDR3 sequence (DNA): TGTGCCAGCAGCTTGGGAGGGGCGACGAACACTGAAGCTTTCTTT.

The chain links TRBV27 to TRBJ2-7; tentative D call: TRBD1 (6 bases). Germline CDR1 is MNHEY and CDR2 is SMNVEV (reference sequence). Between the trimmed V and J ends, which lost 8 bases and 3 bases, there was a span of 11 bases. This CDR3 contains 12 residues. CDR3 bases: TGTGCCAGCGGAAACAGGGTCTACGAGCAGTACTTC. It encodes CASGNRVYEQYF.

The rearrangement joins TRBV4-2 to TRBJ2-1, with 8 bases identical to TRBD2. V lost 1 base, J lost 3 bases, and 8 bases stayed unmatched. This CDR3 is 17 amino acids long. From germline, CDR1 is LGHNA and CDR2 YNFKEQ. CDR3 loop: CASSQVGGGMDYNEQFF. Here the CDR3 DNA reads TGTGCCAGCAGCCAAGTCGGGGGGGGCATGGACTACAATGAGCAGTTCTTC.

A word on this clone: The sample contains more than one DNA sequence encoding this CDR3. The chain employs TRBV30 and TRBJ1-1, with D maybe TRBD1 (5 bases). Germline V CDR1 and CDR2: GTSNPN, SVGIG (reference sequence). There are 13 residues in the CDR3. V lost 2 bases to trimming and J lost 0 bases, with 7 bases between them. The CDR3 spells CAWSTGVNTEAFF. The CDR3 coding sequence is TGTGCCTGGAGTACGGGGGTGAACACTGAAGCTTTCTTT.

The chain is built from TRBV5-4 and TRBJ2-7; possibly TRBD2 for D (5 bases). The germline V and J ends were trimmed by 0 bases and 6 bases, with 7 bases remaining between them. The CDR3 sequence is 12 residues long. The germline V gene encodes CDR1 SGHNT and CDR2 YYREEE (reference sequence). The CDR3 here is CASSLGAGEQYF. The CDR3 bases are TGTGCCAGCAGCTTGGGGGCGGGCGAGCAGTACTTC.

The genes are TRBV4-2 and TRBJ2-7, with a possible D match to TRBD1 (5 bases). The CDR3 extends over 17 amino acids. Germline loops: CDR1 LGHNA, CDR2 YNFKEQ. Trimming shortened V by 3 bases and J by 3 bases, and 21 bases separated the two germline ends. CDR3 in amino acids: CASSHFLKTRANYEQYF. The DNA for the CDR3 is TGTGCCAGCAGCCATTTCCTGAAAACCAGGGCCAACTACGAGCAGTACTTC.

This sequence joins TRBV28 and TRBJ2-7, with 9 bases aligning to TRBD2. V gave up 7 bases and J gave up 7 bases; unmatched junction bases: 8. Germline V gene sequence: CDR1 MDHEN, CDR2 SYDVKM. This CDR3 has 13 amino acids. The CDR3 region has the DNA TGTGCCAGCACCCGCGGGAGGGCCGGGGAGCAGTACTTC. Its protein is CASTRGRAGEQYF.